This T cell receptor beta chain was captured by sequencing in a study of T-cell reconstitution after alpha-beta-depleted transplantation in children. The study's findings and limits: Certain patients had high TCRbeta diversity at day 60, and it came from recipient T cells and thymic progenitors that survived. Once a year had passed after transplant, T-cell counts and diversity came mostly from newly produced T cells. Expanded graft clones numbering several hundred reportedly gave rise to alpha-beta T cells about two months after transplant.

Unique molecular identifiers were built into the TCRbeta library. MiXCR, run by TCRdb on the PCR reads, gives a single entry per CDR3 protein. The profile shows 200,000 or so distinct CDR3 sequences, about 6% of them singletons. Turning to this clonotype: The antigen remains undetermined.

This CDR3 contains 11 residues. Trimming cost V 9 bases and J 7 bases, with 9 bases left between them. The germline CDR1 and CDR2 sequences are LNHNV and YYDKDF (reference sequence). The clonotype originates from a girl under three years old with combined immunodeficiency, due to receive a stem cell transplant. The V call is TRBV15, the J call TRBJ2-2, with D maybe TRBD1 (5 bases). The material was PBMCs, obtained before TCRalphabeta/CD19-depleted stem cell transplant. DNA of the CDR3: TGTGCCACAGGGGCTTTCGGGGAGCTGTTTTTT. It yields the protein CATGAFGELFF.